This T cell receptor beta chain was captured by sequencing in a study of blood T cells in healthy people across ages. Study observations and caveats: A strong correlation was seen between TCR beta diversity and naive T cell percentage. PBMCs were not sorted, which prevented a conclusive comparison of naive versus antigen-experienced cells. Investigators viewed diversity estimates from one million T cells as underestimates, the study reported.

It was with a sample-barcoded 5' primer and a J-beta primer mix that a second PCR of roughly 6 to 12 cycles was run. Each CDR3 protein is one row after TCRdb ran MiXCR on the 5' RACE reads. The sample includes fewer than 950,000 distinct CDR3 sequences, about 55% seen only once; the top ten take about 42%. This clonotype was seen a few times. The antigen is undetermined. The CDR3 extends over 15 amino acids. Trimming removed 1 base from V and 5 bases from J, with 15 bases in between. CDR1 is SGHRS and CDR2 is YFSETQ in the germline V gene. Total RNA extraction produced at least 6 micrograms (per sample) for the study.

The TCR was taken from an elderly man in good health. Sequencing used blood. V and J are TRBV5-1 and TRBJ2-5, with D possibly called TRBD1 or TRBD2 (6 bases each). The CDR3 bases are TGCGCCAGCAGCTTGCAACGGGGGCCGACGGAGACCCAGTACTTC. It yields the protein CASSLQRGPTETQYF.